What follows are 3 T cell receptor beta chains derived from one specimen sequenced in a study of technical replicates of blood from several donors. Profiled with immunoSEQ multiplex PCR; TCRdb holds only in-frame clones, not every one. The sample consists of around 15,000 clones, 86% of them appearing once. The specimen was PBMCs. The receptors originated from a human donor in good health.

This clone was detected a few times. The chain uses TRBV10-1 and TRBJ2-2, with D possibly being TRBD2 (5 bases). The V gene's germline CDR1 is WNHNN and CDR2 SYGVQD (reference sequence). CDR3 length: 16 amino acids. V was shortened by 2 bases and J by 1 base, with 11 bases between the two germline ends. The CDR3 reads CASSETSGLNTGELFF. The CDR3 coding sequence is TGCGCCAGCAGTGAGACGAGCGGCCTGAACACCGGGGAGCTGTTTTTT.

J is TRBJ2-1 and V is TRBV28, with a tentative D call TRBD1 (6 bases). Trimming left V 8 bases short and J 0 bases short, with 14 bases between. The V gene's germline CDR1 is MDHEN and CDR2 SYDVKM. The CDR3 has 15 amino acids. The CDR3 loop is CASQGQRSSYNEQFF. The DNA for the CDR3 is TGTGCCAGCCAAGGACAGCGGAGCTCCTACAATGAGCAGTTCTTC.

The chain combines TRBV7-9 with TRBJ2-2; 8 bases line up with TRBD2. CDR1 is SEHNR and CDR2 is FQNEAQ in the germline V gene (reference sequence). The CDR3 runs 15 residues. Losses at the gene ends were 10 bases for V and 7 bases for J; bases not matched to a gene: 14. The CDR3 here is CAIPRLAGYSGELFF. CDR3 nucleotide sequence: TGTGCCATCCCAAGATTAGCGGGATATAGCGGGGAGCTGTTTTTT.